This entry lists 2 T cell receptor beta chains sequenced from one sample in a study of cytomegalovirus exposure and HLA in healthy donors. Use of 60 Vbeta and 13 Jbeta primers characterized the PCR. Some clones are missing from TCRdb's copy, which holds only in-frame ones; the method was immunoSEQ multiplex PCR. The table lists roughly 130,000 clones, approximately 81% of them singletons. The sequenced material came from PBMCs. These receptors all come from a man aged 18 to 30 in good health and CMV-seronegative.

The chain uses TRBV18 and TRBJ1-1; D uncertain. Germline CDR1 KGHSH, CDR2 LQKENI. This CDR3 region has 14 residues. With 3 bases removed from V and 1 base from J, the gap between germline ends came to 9 bases. CDR3 nucleotide sequence: TGTGCCAGCTCACCTCACTCTTCGAACACTGAAGCTTTCTTT. Its translation is CASSPHSSNTEAFF. The full variable domain, with the rest looked up from reference TRBV18 and TRBJ1-1, is NAGVMQNPRHLVRRRGQEARLRCSPMKGHSHVYWYRQLPEEGLKFMVYLQKENIIDESGMPKERFSAEFPKEGPSILRIQQVVRGDSAAYFCASSPHSSNTEAFFGQGTRLTVV.

The chain joins TRBV7-9 to TRBJ1-5, with 9 bases that match TRBD1. Germline CDR1 is SEHNR and CDR2 is FQNEAQ (reference sequence). CDR3 size: 14 residues. Losses at the gene ends were 4 bases for V and 4 bases for J; bases not matched to a gene: 2. The CDR3 bases are TGTGCCAGCAGCTCGGGACAGGGTAATCAGCCCCAGCATTTT. The encoded protein is CASSSGQGNQPQHF.